This T cell receptor (beta chain) stems from a study of blood T cell repertoires in COVID-19 (dated by TCRdb to 2019 to 2021). Study-level background: Samples from collaborators originated in the United States, Italy and Spain and spanned both the acute and convalescent phases of COVID-19. Samples were obtained from the ongoing ImmuneRACE study (first 160 participants) and from 1,254 subjects provided by 6 global collaborators. The material from the prospective study consisted of cDNA or gDNA derived from T cells, B-cell-depleted T cells, or PBMCs. Where available, HLA class I and class II types were obtained from metadata supplied by the sample provider rather than from assay-based typing. Deeply sampled blood TCRbeta repertoires from subjects exposed to, actively infected with, or recovered from COVID-19 were included in the dataset. Nearly every sample came with metadata listing a de-identified subject ID, COVID-19 status, age in years and sex. A freely available public database, intended as a resource for researchers studying the immune response to SARS-CoV-2, is where the repertoires were released.

Based on the germline V gene, the CDR1 and CDR2 sequences are SGHRS and YFSETQ. Including the terminal cysteine and phenylalanine, the CDR3 comprises 12 residues. Only the CDR3 region is kept as DNA, spanning 36 bases read in frame from base 1. Cut back by 6 bases and 4 bases, the V and J ends lie 8 bases apart. Enrolling through a virtual design, the prospective study's participants ranged in age from roughly 18 to 90 years and lived across around 25 United States geographic areas. To assign participants to cohorts, the prospective study relied on clinical history that participants themselves reported in a screening survey and a study questionnaire. For ImmuneRACE Cohort 3, a participant was defined as recovered based on two consecutive negative NP/OP PCR tests, clearance by a healthcare professional, or resolution of symptoms. In the prospective study, mobile phlebotomists collected whole blood, serum and a nasopharyngeal or oropharyngeal swab from each participant. Prospective study participants could optionally give additional blood draws and questionnaires over an approximately two-month period. Blood samples from the prospective study were shipped frozen or at room temperature prior to DNA extraction.

Study-wide conclusions, independent of this receptor: How much clinical and demographic metadata was included differed by source and by participant, and the metadata was provided uncurated.

This clone has just one count. Its antigen remains undetermined. Base quality data are lacking; no much larger clone is found one base away. TCRbeta CDR3 regions were amplified from genomic DNA using the immunoSEQ Assay, a bias-controlled multiplex PCR. In the authors' own workflow: Nucleated cell counts per sample were estimated from amplification of reference gene primers within the assay. Sequence reads were collapsed and filtered to measure the absolute abundance of every unique TCRbeta CDR3 rearrangement. For each sample, productive Simpson clonality was calculated as the square root of Simpson's diversity index across productive rearrangements. The immuneACCESS repertoire file appears here via TCRdb, limited to in-frame rearrangements. These files lack a portion of the clones; in checked studies, under half of the deficit traces to unresolved V genes, and the cause of the others is not known. The V and J calls and clone size come from that table; D and trimming were worked out from the DNA. A total of roughly 280,000 clones appear in this sample, under 90% of them only once. Of the sample, 1.9% is held by the ten largest clones.

The sequence derives from a woman aged 60 to 75 who had recovered from COVID-19. Sequences were obtained from PBMCs or T cells enriched from blood (not recorded which). Here the chain combines TRBV5-1 and TRBJ1-5, with the D gene not clear enough to name. Here is the DNA: TGCGCCAGCATTAGTGAAAATCAGCCCCAGCATTTT. The resulting protein is CASISENQPQHF.